This TCR beta chain is drawn from a study of beta chain features in type 1 diabetes listed by TCRdb under 2018. At the level of the whole study: Mean age, gender distribution, total cell number and subset yield were not different between patients and healthy donors. A total of roughly 100 million sorted cells were examined across all samples, and the number of cells per subset was strongly correlated with RNA yield. The study compared the TCRB repertoires of sorted circulating CD4+ T cell subsets in recently diagnosed type 1 diabetes patients with those in matched healthy donors. Whereas all 28 donors provided naive and central memory subsets, regulatory and stem cell-like memory subsets were isolated from just 8 patients and about eight healthy donors.

This clone has just a few counts. It lacks a known antigen. No much larger clonotype is one base removed from it; base qualities were not supplied. Here is what the overall study found, with its caveats: Because small numbers of individuals were included in the HLA sub-analyses, any influence of HLA type on TCRB rearrangement was left unresolved. A moderate but significant shortening of TCRB CDR3 length was observed in type 1 diabetes patients in all four CD4+ subsets. Shorter templates might have been favored by PCR, but patient and control samples were amplified and corrected together, so both groups would have been affected equally by any skew. Because cDNA was sequenced instead of genomic DNA, activated cells with high expression could be over-represented, although the groups did not differ in activation or CD3 levels. At VDJ recombination sites, patients with type 1 diabetes made fewer insertions and deleted more nucleotides, a pattern implying thymic rearrangement abnormalities. The naive, central memory and regulatory TCRB repertoires appeared to resemble one another more closely among patients than among healthy donors.

Each donor gave one peripheral blood draw, averaging about 100 mL, which was collected into heparinised tubes. A BD FACSAria II and a panel including CD45RO, CCR7, CD25, CD127, CD95 and CD27 were used to sort naive, central memory, regulatory and stem cell-like memory CD4+ T cells. Purity was above 95% for every sorted population. PBMCs were separated immediately by Lymphoprep density gradient centrifugation and were stained directly, without being cultured. So that batch effects would be minimized, each experiment stained and sorted samples in pairs, pairing one healthy donor with one patient. The High Capacity cDNA Reverse Transcription Kit was used to reverse transcribe all of the isolated RNA, meaning that expressed TCRB transcripts were what got sequenced. Deep immunoSEQ sequencing was performed on naive, central memory and regulatory T cell samples, with an average of roughly 3.6 million total reads per sample. Sorted cells were lysed in RLT buffer and RNA was extracted with DNase-treated RNeasy Micro or Mini kits, depending on cell number. To prevent cross-contamination, each cell subset was processed individually, whereas patient and healthy donor samples were processed jointly. The immunoSEQ multiplex PCR was used to amplify TCRB sequences from cDNA, yielding 87-bp fragments that span the CDR3 region. Sequencing of the amplicons was performed on the Illumina HiSeq platform. Per the original workflow: PCR bias was computationally corrected using synthetic template baselines, reads within Hamming distance 2 were collapsed, and singletons that could not be merged were discarded. Reads were aligned against IMGT so that V, D and J genes, CDR3 length and insertions or deletions at six rearrangement sites could be assigned. Within each subset, clonotype counts were normalized to sorted cell number, after which true diversity and Gini coefficients were computed with the tcR R package. The overlap coefficient, calculated on TCRB nucleotide sequences, was used to measure repertoire sharing. Out-of-frame TCRB sequences from naive cells were analyzed to stand in for the pre-selection repertoire. TCRdb mirrors the immuneACCESS table, restricted to in-frame sequences. Some clones are absent from its copies; in checked studies, under half trace to an unresolved V gene, and the reason for the others is unknown. V, J and clone size were drawn from that table, and D and trimming were deduced from the DNA. This sample is represented by under 500,000 clones; around 28% of them were singletons. Roughly 0.06% of the sample rests with the top ten.

CDR1 and CDR2, per the germline V gene (reference sequence), are MNHNY and SVGAGI. Reading from cysteine to phenylalanine, the CDR3 counts 11 amino acids. Here the CDR3 DNA is all that survives: 33 bases in frame from base 1. V was cut back by 6 bases and J by 7 bases, leaving a gap of 7 bases between them. The specimen was naive CD4+ T cells from blood. The cell subset or site label corresponds to: true naive CD4+ T cells. This TCR came from a man between 18 and 35 years old in good health. The rearranged chain carries TRBV6-6 and TRBJ2-1; tentative D gene TRBD1, with 5 bases matching. The CDR3 here reads CASSPGNEQFF. The sequence in DNA is TGTGCCAGCAGCCCAGGGAATGAGCAGTTCTTC.